This T cell receptor (beta chain) was recovered during a study of metastatic and nonmetastatic thyroid tumors. Study results and limitations: TCR beta diversity was reportedly significantly higher in malignant thyroid tumors than benign nodules, in blood and tumor.

No patient had received any treatment before thyroid surgery. TCRdb re-called the PCR reads via MiXCR. The sample lists about 40,000 clones; approximately 17% were seen once. By proportion, this clone is medium-sized. Its antigen is undetermined. The germline V gene has CDR1 MNHNS and CDR2 SASEGT. The V and J ends lost 7 bases and 6 bases, in that order; junction bases with no gene match: 7. The CDR3 has 13 amino acids. The sequence was collected from a female donor with papillary thyroid cancer or a benign thyroid nodule (not recorded which). Some clones in this sample may be carry-over from other donors' samples. The V and J genes are TRBV6-1 and TRBJ1-2; 8 bases agree with TRBD1. Sequences were obtained from tumor tissue. The DNA for the CDR3 is TGTGCCAGCATGGACAGGGAGAAAGATGGCTACACCTTC. Its translation: CASMDREKDGYTF.